The table lists the clone carrying this TCR beta chain with a few counts. Its matching antigen is unknown. In TCRdb, the reads were re-called with MiXCR into one record per CDR3 protein. Of around 43,000 distinct CDR3 sequences in the sample, approximately 22% are singletons; the top ten hold roughly 20%. The data originate from a study of T cell repertoires in cytomegalovirus infection. Study as a whole: It was the public TCR beta signatures that indicated both CMV infection and matching HLA type.

The CDR3 runs 14 residues. Deletions cut 4 bases from V and 1 base from J, with 7 bases between. Germline lookup yields CDR1 KGHDR and CDR2 SFDVKD. Material for sequencing was PBMCs, sequenced either directly or after in vitro stimulation (not recorded which). This receptor was obtained from a human donor in good health (CMV status not recorded). Some clones in this sample may be carry-over from other donors' samples. The chain is built from TRBV24-1 and TRBJ1-5; D is possibly TRBD1 (5 bases). Here the CDR3 DNA reads TGTGCCACCAGTGAAGAGGGGAGCAATCAGCCCCAGCATTTT. It codes for CATSEEGSNQPQHF.